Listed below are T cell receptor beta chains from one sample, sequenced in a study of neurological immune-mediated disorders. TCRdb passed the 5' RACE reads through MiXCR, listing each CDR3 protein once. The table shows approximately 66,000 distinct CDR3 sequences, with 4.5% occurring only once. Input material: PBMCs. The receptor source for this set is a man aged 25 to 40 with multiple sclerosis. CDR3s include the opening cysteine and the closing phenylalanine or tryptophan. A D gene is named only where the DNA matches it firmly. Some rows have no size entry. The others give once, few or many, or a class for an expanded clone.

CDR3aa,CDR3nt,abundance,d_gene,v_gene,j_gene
CASSLATGFASTEAFF,TGTGCCAGCAGCTTGGCGACAGGGTTTGCAAGCACTGAAGCTTTCTTT,few,TRBD1,TRBV5-5,TRBJ1-1
CASSRGTGVNYGYTF,TGTGCCAGCAGTCGAGGGACAGGGGTCAACTATGGCTACACCTTC,few,TRBD1,TRBV27,TRBJ1-2
CASSQILNTGELFF,TGTGCCAGCAGCCAAATCTTAAACACCGGGGAGCTGTTTTTT,many,NA,TRBV5-5,TRBJ2-2
CASSARGSPGQTVADTQYF,TGTGCCAGCAGCGCAAGAGGTAGCCCGGGACAAACTGTTGCAGATACGCAGTATTTT,many,NA,TRBV7-9,TRBJ2-3
CASRNGGGEAFF,TGTGCCAGTCGTAATGGGGGTGGCGAAGCTTTCTTT,many,NA,TRBV27,TRBJ1-1
CASSTSGGFYEQYF,TGTGCCAGCTCTACTAGCGGGGGGTTCTACGAGCAGTACTTC,many,TRBD2,TRBV7-2,TRBJ2-7
CSARLNSYGYTF,TGCAGTGCTAGGTTAAACAGCTATGGCTACACCTTC,many,NA,TRBV20-1,TRBJ1-2
CAISPDRGYEQFF,TGTGCCATCAGTCCGGACAGGGGTTATGAGCAGTTCTTC,many,TRBD1,TRBV10-3,TRBJ2-1
CASSLAVGLAEAFF,TGTGCCAGCAGCTTAGCAGTGGGGTTGGCGGAAGCTTTCTTT,many,NA,TRBV7-9,TRBJ1-1
CSAHRGRQETQYF,TGCAGTGCTCATCGGGGACGTCAAGAGACCCAGTACTTC,many,NA,TRBV20-1,TRBJ2-5
CSVETQHREIRDTQYF,TGCAGCGTTGAGACACAGCACCGGGAGATAAGAGATACGCAGTATTTT,NA,NA,TRBV29-1,TRBJ2-3
CSARGPAEAFF,TGCAGTGCTAGAGGCCCGGCCGAAGCTTTCTTT,many,NA,TRBV20-1,TRBJ1-1
CASSLVAGFSPLHF,TGTGCCAGCAGCCTAGTAGCCGGGTTCTCACCCCTCCACTTT,many,NA,TRBV14,TRBJ1-6
CASSPNGRLNTEAFF,TGCGCCAGCAGCCCCAACGGGAGACTGAACACTGAAGCTTTCTTT,few,NA,TRBV5-1,TRBJ1-1
CASRQANQPQHF,TGTGCCAGTAGACAGGCAAATCAGCCCCAGCATTTT,few,NA,TRBV2,TRBJ1-5
CSVEERGGFYNEQFF,TGCAGCGTTGAAGAGCGGGGGGGTTTTTACAATGAGCAGTTCTTC,few,TRBD2,TRBV29-1,TRBJ2-1
CSVERRSYGYTF,TGCAGCGTTGAAAGGAGATCCTATGGCTACACCTTC,NA,NA,TRBV29-1,TRBJ1-2
CASSQDRGGYNEQFF,TGTGCCAGCAGCCAAGACCGGGGGGGATACAATGAGCAGTTCTTC,NA,TRBD2,TRBV3-1,TRBJ2-1
CASSSFSRETQYF,TGTGCCAGCAGCTCTTTTAGCAGGGAGACCCAGTACTTC,few,NA,TRBV6-6,TRBJ2-5
CASISGGAEGTQYF,TGCGCCAGCATCAGCGGGGGGGCCGAGGGTACGCAGTATTTT,many,TRBD2,TRBV5-1,TRBJ2-3
CASSQDDPSGGQPQHF,TGCGCCAGCAGCCAAGATGATCCCAGCGGGGGTCAGCCCCAGCATTTT,many,NA,TRBV4-1,TRBJ1-5
CSAQWTGGMYQNF,TGCAGTGCTCAGTGGACCGGGGGTATGTACCAGAATTTT,many,NA,TRBV20-1,TRBJ1-5
CASRGGQDSPLHF,TGTGCCAGCAGAGGGGGGCAGGATTCACCCCTCCACTTT,NA,NA,TRBV27,TRBJ1-6
CSASTSNYGYTF,TGCAGTGCTTCGACAAGTAACTATGGCTACACCTTC,many,NA,TRBV20-1,TRBJ1-2
CASSPNGGLNTGELFF,TGTGCCAGCAGCCCCAACGGGGGGTTGAACACCGGGGAGCTGTTTTTT,many,TRBD2,TRBV5-6,TRBJ2-2
CSASKMAGDTGELFF,TGCAGTGCTAGTAAAATGGCAGGGGACACCGGGGAGCTGTTTTTT,many,NA,TRBV20-1,TRBJ2-2
CSVVGDSNQPQHF,TGCAGCGTTGTTGGGGACAGCAATCAGCCCCAGCATTTT,many,NA,TRBV29-1,TRBJ1-5
CASSVNQGEKLFF,TGTGCCAGCAGTGTGAATCAGGGTGAAAAACTGTTTTTT,many,NA,TRBV7-9,TRBJ1-4
CASSPRPLANYGYTF,TGCGCCAGCAGCCCCCGACCGCTAGCTAACTATGGCTACACCTTC,NA,NA,TRBV5-1,TRBJ1-2
CATSDSGTGAYEQYF,TGTGCCACCAGTGATTCCGGGACAGGGGCCTACGAGCAGTACTTC,many,TRBD1,TRBV24-1,TRBJ2-7
CASSFTAGTEAFF,TGTGCCAGCAGCTTCACGGCGGGCACTGAAGCTTTCTTT,many,NA,TRBV7-9,TRBJ1-1
CASSTWTDNYGYTF,TGTGCCAGCAGCACCTGGACGGATAACTATGGCTACACCTTC,NA,NA,TRBV9,TRBJ1-2